The 28 T cell receptor beta chains given below trace back to one sample, sequenced in a study of blood T cell repertoires in COVID-19. Assay used: immunoSEQ multiplex PCR; TCRdb lists only in-frame clones, some missing. Of around 61,000 clones detected, 86% appear once; the ten largest clones hold about 3.5%. The sample comprised peripheral blood. All receptors derive from a man between 45 and 60 years old with active COVID-19.

The rearrangement links TRBV5-1 to TRBJ1-4, with unresolved D. Germline V gene lookup returns CDR1 SGHRS and CDR2 YFSETQ. This CDR3 contains 14 residues. The germline V and J ends were trimmed by 4 bases and 5 bases, with 12 bases remaining between them. The CDR3 DNA is TGCGCCAGCAGCACGACAAAAGAGAATGAAAAACTGTTTTTT. This translates into CASSTTKENEKLFF. The full variable domain, with the rest looked up from reference TRBV5-1 and TRBJ1-4, is KAGVTQTPRYLIKTRGQQVTLSCSPISGHRSVSWYQQTPGQGLQFLFEYFSETQRNKGNFPGRFSGRQFSNSRSEMNVSTLELGDSALYLCASSTTKENEKLFFGSGTQLSVL.

The rearrangement joins TRBV9 to TRBJ2-3; either TRBD1 or TRBD2 may fit D (5 bases each). V lost 4 bases, J lost 3 bases, and 15 bases lay in between. The CDR3 loop spans 15 amino acids. Germline V gene sequence: CDR1 SGDLS, CDR2 YYNGEE. CDR3 loop: CASSLGEGSTDTQYF. The CDR3 region has the DNA TGTGCCAGCAGCCTAGGGGAAGGGAGTACAGATACGCAGTATTTT.

CDR3 amino acids: CASGFPGQGANEKLFF. CDR3 sequence (DNA): TGTGCCAGCGGGTTTCCGGGACAGGGGGCTAATGAAAAACTGTTTTTT. The gene calls are TRBV21-1 and TRBJ1-4; the table gives TRBD1 as D, unverified against the DNA. TRBV21-1 is tagged as a pseudogene. The length of the CDR3 is 16 residues.

This clone was found a few times. This chain connects TRBV15 to TRBJ1-6; no firm D call. V lost 4 bases, J lost 3 bases, and 16 bases lay in between. CDR1 LNHNV and CDR2 YYDKDF come from the germline V gene (reference sequence). The CDR3 sequence is 17 residues long. The CDR3 sequence: CATSKYTGRFYNSPLHF. CDR3 in DNA: TGTGCCACCAGCAAGTATACTGGTCGGTTCTATAATTCACCCCTCCACTTT. The entire variable domain, with the rest obtained from reference TRBV15 and TRBJ1-6, is as follows: DAMVIQNPRYQVTQFGKPVTLSCSQTLNHNVMYWYQQKSSQAPKLLFHYYDKDFNNEADTPDNFQSRRPNTSFCFLDIRSPGLGDTAMYLCATSKYTGRFYNSPLHFGNGTRLTVT.

The gene calls are TRBV27 and TRBJ1-5, with D possibly matching TRBD1 (5 bases). The CDR3 length is 14 residues. The ends were cut back, 3 bases at V and 2 bases at J, with 8 bases in the middle. Germline CDR1 MNHEY, CDR2 SMNVEV (reference sequence). The DNA for the CDR3 is TGTGCCAGCAGTTTGGGAGGGGGCAATCAGCCCCAGCATTTT. Amino acids: CASSLGGGNQPQHF.

The rearrangement joins TRBV7-9 to TRBJ1-2; D not certain. This CDR3 is built from 13 residues. Germline V CDR1 and CDR2: SEHNR, FQNEAQ (reference sequence). V lost 1 base to trimming and J lost 3 bases, with 6 bases between them. CDR3 DNA sequence: TGTGCCAGCAGCTTAGGAACAGACTATGGCTACACCTTC. It translates to CASSLGTDYGYTF.

This clone was observed a few times. The chain has TRBV27 and TRBJ2-7, with D perhaps TRBD1 (6 bases). Trimming cost V 3 bases and J 6 bases, with 12 bases left between them. There are 13 residues in the CDR3. CDR1 is MNHEY and CDR2 is SMNVEV in the germline V gene (reference sequence). The CDR3 region has the DNA TGTGCCAGCAGTTTTTTGGACAGCCTCGAGCAGTACTTC. The encoded protein is CASSFLDSLEQYF.

J is TRBJ1-4 and V is TRBV10-1; perhaps TRBD1 as D (5 bases). CDR1 is WNHNN and CDR2 is SYGVQD in the germline V gene (reference sequence). The CDR3 covers 16 residues. The V end lost 6 bases, the J end lost 7 bases, and 21 bases lay between the germline ends. CDR3: CASSTGTLLKGEKLFF. The CDR3 bases are TGCGCCAGCAGCACCGGGACTCTTCTAAAGGGTGAAAAACTGTTTTTT.

This chain uses TRBV7-9 with TRBJ1-4; 10 positions match TRBD1. Germline CDR1 and CDR2: SEHNR and FQNEAQ (reference sequence). This CDR3 is built from 15 residues. V trimming: 1 base; J trimming: 7 bases; junction bases outside the gene matches: 3. The CDR3 protein is CASSLGRTGGEKLFF. CDR3 in DNA: TGTGCCAGCAGCTTAGGAAGGACAGGGGGTGAAAAACTGTTTTTT.

The CDR3 DNA is TGTGCCTGGACCCCCTTAGGACAGGGGGCGGTCGAGCAGTACTTC. This translates into CAWTPLGQGAVEQYF. The chain carries TRBV30 and TRBJ2-7, with 11 bases that match TRBD1. The CDR3 covers 15 residues. The ends lost 4 bases at V and 6 bases at J; junction bases unmatched: 11. The germline gives CDR1 GTSNPN, CDR2 SVGIG (reference sequence).

A single count supports this clone. The chain uses TRBV9 and TRBJ2-7; 7 nucleotides line up with TRBD2. This CDR3 is 15 amino acids long. V gave up 0 bases and J gave up 1 base; unmatched junction bases: 4. Germline assignment: CDR1 SGDLS and CDR2 YYNGEE. The CDR3: CASSVGGAGSYEQYF. The CDR3 DNA follows: TGTGCCAGCAGCGTAGGAGGAGCGGGATCCTACGAGCAGTACTTC.

Only one count was recorded for this clone. The CDR3 DNA is TGTGCCAGCAGTTACACCGCCGGGACAGGGAACACTGAAGCTTTCTTT. This encodes CASSYTAGTGNTEAFF. The chain uses TRBV6-6 and TRBJ1-1; 8 nucleotides line up with TRBD1. CDR1 MNHNY and CDR2 SVGAGI come from the germline V gene (reference sequence). V lost 2 bases, J lost 1 base, and 6 bases stayed unmatched. The CDR3 has 16 residues.

The chain uses TRBV6-5 and TRBJ2-2, with 10 bases fitting TRBD1. The V gene's germline CDR1 is MNHEY and CDR2 SVGAGI. V gave up 7 bases and J gave up 7 bases; unmatched junction bases: 9. The CDR3 totals 15 residues. This CDR3 reads CASTRQGAVGGELFF. CDR3 DNA sequence: TGTGCCAGCACTCGACAGGGGGCGGTTGGCGGGGAGCTGTTTTTT.

The chain is built from TRBV11-3 and TRBJ2-2; 13 bases are shared with TRBD2. The CDR3 covers 17 residues. Germline V CDR1 and CDR2: SGHNT, YENEEA. V lost 5 bases, J lost 6 bases, and 9 bases stayed unmatched. The CDR3 region is CASSPGVTSGGSGELFF. The CDR3 DNA reads TGTGCCAGCAGCCCAGGCGTGACTAGCGGGGGGTCCGGGGAGCTGTTTTTT.

This clone has only one observation. The genes are TRBV2 and TRBJ1-5; 9 positions agree with TRBD1. CDR1 is SNHLY and CDR2 is FYNNEI in the germline V gene. The CDR3 has 13 residues. V lost 6 bases, J lost 6 bases, and 3 bases stayed unmatched. The CDR3 nucleotides are TGTGCCAGCAGCACAGGGGGCAGTCAGCCCCAGCATTTT. It translates to CASSTGGSQPQHF. The variable domain in full, with the rest retrieved from reference TRBV2 and TRBJ1-5, is EPEVTQTPSHQVTQMGQEVILRCVPISNHLYFYWYRQILGQKVEFLVSFYNNEISEKSEIFDDQFSVERPDGSNFTLKIRSTKLEDSAMYFCASSTGGSQPQHFGDGTRLSIL.

The chain carries TRBV24-1 and TRBJ2-5; D may be TRBD1 (6 bases). The germline gives CDR1 KGHDR, CDR2 SFDVKD. This CDR3 contains 18 residues. V shed 3 bases and J shed 2 bases, with 21 bases lying between them. CDR3 nucleotide sequence: TGTGCCACCAGTGATCGACCCGGTGAGAGACAGGTACAAGAGACCCAGTACTTC. Its protein is CATSDRPGERQVQETQYF.

The V call is TRBV6-5, the J call TRBJ2-3; D ambiguous. Trimming shortened V by 2 bases and J by 1 base, and 10 bases separated the two germline ends. Germline CDR1 is MNHEY and CDR2 is SVGAGI. This CDR3 contains 15 residues. CDR3 sequence reads: CASSYTAGRTDTQYF. As DNA, the CDR3 is TGTGCCAGCAGTTACACGGCAGGCCGCACAGATACGCAGTATTTT.

The J gene is TRBJ1-2, the V gene TRBV6-5; TRBD1 aligns across 7 bases. Germline V gene lookup returns CDR1 MNHEY and CDR2 SVGAGI. J was trimmed by 5 bases and V by 4 bases; bases with no gene match: 4. The length of the CDR3 is 13 residues. The CDR3 nucleotides are TGTGCCAGCAGTTTAGGGGGCAGGTATGGCTACACCTTC. It specifies CASSLGGRYGYTF.

The J gene is TRBJ1-5, the V gene TRBV19, with 9 nucleotides matching TRBD1. The CDR3 is 15 amino acids. Trimming removed 7 bases from V and 4 bases from J; junction bases left unmatched: 8. Germline loops: CDR1 LNHDA, CDR2 SQIVND (reference sequence). CDR3 nucleotides: TGTGCCAGTATCCGGGACAGGGAGGGGAATCAGCCCCAGCATTTT. It translates to CASIRDREGNQPQHF.

This clone was picked up one time. The gene calls are TRBV13 and TRBJ2-4, with TRBD1 matching over 10 bases. With V trimmed by 5 bases and J by 1 base, 5 bases remained unmatched. In germline, CDR1 is PRHDT, CDR2 FYEKMQ (reference sequence). The CDR3 loop spans 16 amino acids. CDR3 residues: CASSAPDRGAKNIQYF. The CDR3 DNA reads TGTGCCAGCAGCGCGCCGGACAGGGGGGCCAAAAACATTCAGTACTTC.

This chain uses TRBV5-1 with TRBJ1-2; TRBD1 matches at 8 bases. This CDR3 spans 14 amino acids. From germline, CDR1 is SGHRS and CDR2 YFSETQ. The junction had 4 bases not matched to a gene; V was cut back by 0 bases and J by 6 bases. The CDR3 DNA is TGCGCCAGCAGCTTGGCCGGACAGGGCAATGGCTACACCTTC. Its translation: CASSLAGQGNGYTF.

V and J are TRBV11-3 and TRBJ1-5, with 12 positions matching TRBD1. Trimming removed 4 bases from V and 1 base from J; junction bases left unmatched: 11. This CDR3 contains 19 residues. The germline CDR1 and CDR2 sequences are SGHNT and YENEEA. The CDR3 is CASSSTPGQGARSNQPQHF. The CDR3 DNA is TGTGCCAGCAGCTCAACTCCGGGACAGGGGGCGCGAAGCAATCAGCCCCAGCATTTT.

The chain recombines TRBV7-9 with TRBJ1-1; D gene unclear. From germline, CDR1 is SEHNR and CDR2 FQNEAQ (reference sequence). The CDR3 spans 15 residues. V lost 5 bases to trimming and J lost 6 bases, with 19 bases between them. The CDR3: CASSPPGLEEAEAFF. The CDR3 nucleotides are TGTGCCAGCAGCCCCCCGGGCCTCGAGGAGGCTGAAGCTTTCTTT. The complete variable domain, with remaining parts taken from reference TRBV7-9 and TRBJ1-1, reads DTGVSQNPRHKITKRGQNVTFRCDPISEHNRLYWYRQTLGQGPEFLTYFQNEAQLEKSRLLSDRFSAERPKGSFSTLEIQRTEQGDSAMYLCASSPPGLEEAEAFFGQGTRLTVV.

The chain recombines TRBV6-2 or TRBV6-3 with TRBJ2-7; D is perhaps TRBD1 (6 bases). The germline V and J ends were trimmed by 4 bases and 0 bases, with 16 bases remaining between them. The CDR3 runs 16 residues. In germline, CDR1 is MNHEY, CDR2 SVGEGT. Here the CDR3 reads CASSSQHRAGSYEQYF. CDR3 sequence (DNA): TGTGCCAGCAGTTCCCAGCACAGGGCGGGCTCCTACGAGCAGTACTTC.

This chain links TRBV10-3 with TRBJ1-1; 7 bases fit TRBD1. Germline V gene data show CDR1 as ENHRY and CDR2 as SYGVKD. There are 13 residues in the CDR3. J gave up 4 bases and V 6 bases, and 5 bases lay outside the gene matches. CDR3 protein: CAIRDREVTEAFF. The CDR3 nucleotides are TGTGCCATCAGAGACAGGGAGGTCACTGAAGCTTTCTTT.

The J gene is TRBJ2-4, the V gene TRBV28, with TRBD1 matching 8 bases. The CDR3 totals 15 residues. The V gene's germline CDR1 is MDHEN and CDR2 SYDVKM. Germline trimming cut 4 bases from V and 5 bases from J; bases unmatched to any gene: 7. The CDR3 loop reads CASSSIGTGENIQYF. CDR3 sequence (DNA): TGTGCCAGCAGTTCCATTGGGACAGGAGAAAACATTCAGTACTTC.

This chain links TRBV7-9 with TRBJ1-5; 8 bases agree with TRBD1. Germline V gene lookup returns CDR1 SEHNR and CDR2 FQNEAQ (reference sequence). The CDR3 is 14 amino acids. V shed 4 bases, J shed 7 bases, and the junction held 6 bases outside the gene matches. CDR3 sequence: CASSSGGGGQPQHF. In DNA, the CDR3 is TGTGCCAGCAGCTCAGGGGGCGGAGGACAGCCCCAGCATTTT.

CDR3 bases: TGTGCCAGCAGTTTCAGGACAGGTGGTGTCGGAGAGACCCAGTACTTC. Residues: CASSFRTGGVGETQYF. The V call is TRBV28, the J call TRBJ2-5; 7 bases map to TRBD1. The germline CDR1 and CDR2 sequences are MDHEN and SYDVKM. J was trimmed by 4 bases and V by 3 bases; bases with no gene match: 11. This CDR3 region has 16 residues.